This is a list of T cell receptor beta chains from one sample in a study of T cell repertoires in cytomegalovirus infection. TCRdb passed the reads through MiXCR, listing each CDR3 protein once. This sample has around 740,000 distinct CDR3 sequences, with less than 40% found just once. The sequenced sample was PBMCs. The receptor set was obtained from a human donor in good health (CMV status not recorded). Some clones in this sample may be carry-over from other donors' samples. CDR3s include the opening cysteine and the closing phenylalanine or tryptophan. The D gene is left open where the match is weak. Only some rows state a clone size, as once, few, many or a class for expanded clones.

>TRBV19|TRBJ2-2|.|TRBD2
CASSTQGGPGELFF
TGTGCCAGTAGTACCCAGGGAGGGCCCGGGGAGCTGTTTTTT
>TRBV20-1|TRBJ2-3|few|TRBD2
CSARDRPSGGSTDTQYF
TGCAGTGCTAGAGATCGTCCTAGCGGGGGAAGCACAGATACGCAGTATTTT
>TRBV12-3/TRBV12-4|TRBJ1-2|.|.
CASSPLYDRSYGYTF
TGTGCCAGCAGTCCCTTATATGACAGGAGCTATGGCTACACCTTC
>TRBV15|TRBJ1-6|few|.
CATSSVDSPLHF
TGTGCCACCAGCAGCGTTGATTCACCCCTCCACTTT
>TRBV4-2|TRBJ2-3|.|TRBD2
CASSQEVRTSGRDSTDTQYF
TGTGCCAGCAGCCAAGAAGTAAGGACTAGCGGGAGGGACAGCACAGATACGCAGTATTTT
>TRBV6-5|TRBJ2-5|.|.
CASSQFKRPETQYF
TGTGCCAGCAGTCAATTTAAACGGCCGGAGACCCAGTACTTC
>TRBV12-3/TRBV12-4|TRBJ2-6|many|.
CASSSRVTGANVLTF
TGTGCCAGCAGTTCCAGGGTCACTGGGGCCAACGTCCTGACTTTC
>TRBV11-2|TRBJ2-7|few|.
CASSSPQQWSSYEQYF
TGTGCCAGCAGCTCTCCCCAACAGTGGAGCTCCTACGAGCAGTACTTC
>TRBV29-1|TRBJ2-1|once|TRBD2
CSGGLAGEGNEQFF
TGCAGCGGGGGACTAGCGGGAGAGGGCAATGAGCAGTTCTTC
>TRBV24-1|TRBJ2-6|.|TRBD1
CAAGGAGANVLTF
TGTGCCGCAGGGGGCGCTGGGGCCAACGTCCTGACTTTC
>TRBV5-6|TRBJ2-7|.|TRBD1
CASSLVGQGYYEQYF
TGTGCCAGCAGCTTGGTGGGACAGGGCTACTACGAGCAGTACTTC
>TRBV20-1|TRBJ2-5|.|TRBD1
CSARANRGRSVGETQYF
TGCAGTGCTAGAGCCAACAGGGGACGGTCGGTTGGGGAGACCCAGTACTTC
>TRBV7-2|TRBJ2-4|.|.
CASSLAGGRANIQYF
TGTGCCAGCAGCTTAGCGGGAGGCAGGGCCAACATTCAGTACTTC
>TRBV6-2/TRBV6-3|TRBJ1-2|few|.
CASRALGQNYGYTF
TGTGCCAGCAGAGCGTTGGGACAAAACTATGGCTACACCTTC
>TRBV7-8|TRBJ2-7|.|TRBD1
CASSSGRDRRRYEQYF
TGTGCCAGCAGCAGTGGCCGGGACAGGCGGAGATACGAGCAGTACTTC
>TRBV11-1|TRBJ1-1|.|.
CASSLVPRSVNTEAFF
TGTGCCAGCAGCTTAGTCCCGAGGAGTGTGAACACTGAAGCTTTCTTT
>TRBV10-3|TRBJ2-3|.|TRBD1
CAISDSPGTGSTDTQYF
TGTGCCATCAGTGACTCTCCCGGGACAGGTAGCACAGATACGCAGTATTTT
>TRBV11-2|TRBJ2-3|few|TRBD2
CASSPLGGLVSADTQYF
TGTGCCAGCAGCCCATTAGGCGGACTAGTGTCTGCAGATACGCAGTATTTT
>TRBV5-6|TRBJ1-5|.|TRBD1
CASSRTGAGNQPQHF
TGTGCCAGCAGCCGGACAGGGGCGGGCAATCAGCCCCAGCATTTT
>TRBV28|TRBJ1-3|.|.
CDSRSRGAGNTIYF
TGTGACAGCAGATCGCGGGGGGCTGGAAACACCATATATTTT
>TRBV6-1|TRBJ2-1|.|TRBD2
CASSEASRGGYNEQFF
TGTGCCAGCAGTGAAGCCTCCCGGGGGGGCTACAATGAGCAGTTCTTC
>TRBV4-1|TRBJ1-4|.|.
CASSQGNRANEKLFF
TGCGCCAGCAGCCAAGGCAACAGGGCTAATGAAAAACTGTTTTTT
>TRBV19|TRBJ1-1|.|TRBD1
CASSLRGPGLNTEAFF
TGTGCCAGTAGCCTCAGGGGGCCAGGCCTGAACACTGAAGCTTTCTTT
>TRBV3-1|TRBJ1-1|.|.
CASSGTQELNTEAFF
TGTGCCAGCAGCGGAACGCAGGAGTTGAACACTGAAGCTTTCTTT
>TRBV20-1|TRBJ1-2|.|.
CSARLGGGLGYTF
TGCAGTGCTAGATTAGGGGGGGGCCTTGGCTACACCTTC
>TRBV27|TRBJ2-1|many|TRBD2
CASSSNSGSSYNEQFF
TGTGCCAGCAGTTCCAATAGCGGGAGCTCCTACAATGAGCAGTTCTTC
>TRBV7-6|TRBJ2-3|.|.
CASSLQLTDTQYF
TGTGCTAGCAGCTTACAGCTCACAGATACGCAGTATTTT
>TRBV2|TRBJ2-1|.|.
CASRRANEQFF
TGTGCCAGCCGCCGGGCCAATGAGCAGTTCTTC
>TRBV4-3|TRBJ1-1|few|TRBD1
CASSQGDRVDTEAFF
TGCGCCAGCAGCCAAGGGGACAGGGTGGACACTGAAGCTTTCTTT
>TRBV7-2|TRBJ1-3|.|.
CASSRTLVRGNTIYF
TGTGCCAGCAGCCGGACCTTGGTGAGGGGAAACACCATATATTTT
>TRBV28|TRBJ1-2|.|TRBD1
CASSSLGQGDGYTF
TGTGCCAGCAGTTCCCTGGGACAGGGAGATGGCTACACCTTC
>TRBV28|TRBJ2-1|.|TRBD2
CASSFLGLAGVNEQFF
TGTGCCAGCAGTTTCCTGGGACTAGCGGGAGTCAATGAGCAGTTCTTC
>TRBV20-1|TRBJ1-3|.|.
CSASDTSSGNTIYF
TGCAGTGCTTCGGACACAAGCTCTGGAAACACCATATATTTT
>TRBV7-8|TRBJ1-2|many|TRBD1
CASSLWTGDYGYTF
TGTGCCAGCAGCCTTTGGACAGGGGATTATGGCTACACCTTC
>TRBV7-6|TRBJ2-1|many|.
CASSLSGPYNEQFF
TGTGCCAGCAGCTTAAGCGGGCCCTACAATGAGCAGTTCTTC
>TRBV11-2|TRBJ2-5|few|TRBD2
CASSSGTSGVRETQYF
TGTGCCAGCAGCAGTGGGACTAGCGGGGTGCGGGAGACCCAGTACTTC
>TRBV12-3/TRBV12-4|TRBJ1-5|.|.
CASRLTGGQPQHF
TGTGCCAGTAGACTCACAGGTGGCCAGCCCCAGCATTTT
>TRBV11-1|TRBJ2-7|.|.
CASSPGEFNEQYF
TGTGCCAGCAGCCCGGGAGAATTCAACGAGCAGTACTTC
>TRBV5-3|TRBJ2-3|.|TRBD1
CASSLIMVEDRARGTQYF
TGTGCCAGCAGCTTGATTATGGTAGAGGACAGGGCCCGCGGTACGCAGTATTTT
>TRBV24-1|TRBJ2-1|.|TRBD1
CATSEHSGTEYNEQFF
TGTGCCACCAGTGAACACTCCGGGACAGAATACAATGAGCAGTTCTTC
>TRBV19|TRBJ2-1|few|.
CASSIAAPNEQFF
TGTGCCAGTAGTATCGCGGCCCCTAATGAGCAGTTCTTC
>TRBV6-6|TRBJ1-1|.|TRBD1
CASSYFGTEYTEAFF
TGTGCCAGCAGTTACTTCGGGACAGAGTACACTGAAGCTTTCTTT
>TRBV7-9|TRBJ2-5|.|.
CASTLGGSQETQYF
TGTGCCAGCACCCTAGGGGGGAGCCAAGAGACCCAGTACTTC
>TRBV7-2|TRBJ1-1|many|.
CASSLVWGEAFF
TGTGCCAGCAGCTTAGTATGGGGAGAAGCTTTCTTT
>TRBV7-9|TRBJ1-2|many|.
CASSRTYGYTF
TGTGCCAGCAGCCGGACTTATGGCTACACCTTC
>TRBV4-1|TRBJ2-3|.|.
CASSQGWRGTDTQYF
TGCGCCAGCAGCCAAGGCTGGCGCGGGACAGATACGCAGTATTTT
>TRBV4-1|TRBJ1-1|few|.
CASSQIRGGNEAFF
TGCGCCAGCAGCCAGATCCGAGGAGGGAATGAAGCTTTCTTT
>TRBV27|TRBJ2-2|.|.
CASSLPLLKLFF
TGTGCCAGCAGTCTGCCCCTACTAAAGCTGTTTTTT
>TRBV7-8|TRBJ2-3|many|.
CASSLGSRGAASDTQYF
TGTGCCAGCAGCTTAGGGAGTAGAGGGGCCGCCTCAGATACGCAGTATTTT